This is a list of T cell receptor beta chains from one sample in a study of Graves' ophthalmopathy and Graves' hyperthyroidism. MiXCR, run by TCRdb on the multiplex PCR reads, gives a single entry per CDR3 protein. The sample comprises about 420,000 distinct CDR3 sequences, 21% of which are singletons, and approximately 3.2% rests with the top ten. The sample was peripheral blood. The receptors shown here come from a woman aged 18-29 years with stable Graves' hyperthyroidism. Both conserved end residues are part of each CDR3.

v_gene: TRBV20-1
len: 12
CDR3aa: CSARRQNTEAFF

v_gene: TRBV6-1
len: 13
CDR3aa: CASKGDTGGEAFF

v_gene: TRBV20-1
len: 16
CDR3aa: CSARLGAGSYNSPLHF

v_gene: TRBV30
len: 12
CDR3aa: CAWTQIGYEQYF

v_gene: TRBV6-1
len: 14
CDR3aa: CASSEVAGQETQYF

v_gene: TRBV19
len: 16
CDR3aa: CASSLRTGAAGNTIYF

v_gene: TRBV20-1
len: 20
CDR3aa: CSARDLWTGGTFKPQETQYF

v_gene: TRBV25-1
len: 14
CDR3aa: CASSDYRSQETQYF

v_gene: TRBV4-3
len: 21
CDR3aa: CASSQGHDPRGSWSGANVLTF

v_gene: TRBV20-1
len: 16
CDR3aa: CSASTTLAGGSYEQYF

v_gene: TRBV11-1
len: 15
CDR3aa: CASSSGGSGSGTQYF

v_gene: TRBV28
len: 13
CDR3aa: CASSFPQLTEAFF

v_gene: TRBV6-1
len: 14
CDR3aa: CASYPAGGNYGYTF

v_gene: TRBV7-8
len: 19
CDR3aa: CASIVISQGLAGGTETQYF

v_gene: TRBV30
len: 13
CDR3aa: CAWSVRPPYEQYF

v_gene: TRBV29-1
len: 18
CDR3aa: CSVGDRGQELSGANVLTF

v_gene: TRBV28
len: 14
CDR3aa: CASSLLSPQETQYF

v_gene: TRBV15
len: 15
CDR3aa: CATSSLRLVPGELFF

v_gene: TRBV5-8
len: 14
CDR3aa: CASSPPSRASPLHF

v_gene: TRBV29-1
len: 15
CDR3aa: CSVVPGTSGMYEQYF

v_gene: TRBV6-1
len: 14
CDR3aa: CASSPDTGVQGYTF

v_gene: TRBV6-2/TRBV6-3
len: 18
CDR3aa: CASSYSIPYRQGSYEQYF

v_gene: TRBV11-2
len: 17
CDR3aa: CASSLDLWRAGANVLTF

v_gene: TRBV12-3/TRBV12-4
len: 15
CDR3aa: CASSLAPGGGQPQHF

v_gene: TRBV20-1
len: 13
CDR3aa: CSASGLRQETQYF

v_gene: TRBV6-1
len: 15
CDR3aa: CASSEGRQGRYGYTF

v_gene: TRBV6-5
len: 13
CDR3aa: CASNQQGYGEAFF

v_gene: TRBV6-5
len: 15
CDR3aa: CASSVLAGGTGELFF

v_gene: TRBV11-1
len: 16
CDR3aa: CASSGPGGALDYGYTF

v_gene: TRBV6-5
len: 15
CDR3aa: CASSSRGRAKNIQYF

v_gene: TRBV5-1
len: 15
CDR3aa: CASSSDTSEAETQYF

v_gene: TRBV7-2
len: 14
CDR3aa: CASSLDTSSYGYTF

v_gene: TRBV12-3/TRBV12-4
len: 11
CDR3aa: CASSQTQGAFF

v_gene: TRBV7-8
len: 15
CDR3aa: CASSLRDGGGYGYTF

v_gene: TRBV18
len: 14
CDR3aa: CASSRREIAETQYF

v_gene: TRBV20-1
len: 17
CDR3aa: CSARKGLAGGEVETQYF

v_gene: TRBV6-1
len: 13
CDR3aa: CASSAEKFRPQHF

v_gene: TRBV29-1
len: 12
CDR3aa: CSVEAINYGYTF

v_gene: TRBV12-3/TRBV12-4
len: 16
CDR3aa: CASSFLQGLPGNTIYF

v_gene: TRBV29-1
len: 13
CDR3aa: CSVGQGSQETQYF

v_gene: TRBV30
len: 14
CDR3aa: CAWRDRGLGTEAFF

v_gene: TRBV27
len: 14
CDR3aa: CASSTGQMTYEQYF

v_gene: TRBV6-2/TRBV6-3
len: 13
CDR3aa: CASSIAPNTEAFF

v_gene: TRBV6-1
len: 14
CDR3aa: CASSEGNTAYEQYF

v_gene: TRBV27
len: 15
CDR3aa: CASSRSLQGWETQYF

v_gene: TRBV7-2
len: 15
CDR3aa: CASSLRPGQGYGYTF

v_gene: TRBV2
len: 15
CDR3aa: CASSELSQNTGELFF

v_gene: TRBV6-5
len: 18
CDR3aa: CASSYSFHELGLGSPLHF